The 30 T cell receptor beta chains reported below all come from one sample, sequenced in a study of T cells after yellow fever vaccination. TCRdb used MiXCR to reprocess the 5' RACE reads, holding one entry per CDR3 protein. The sample consists of 120,000 to 150,000 distinct CDR3 sequences, around 7.7% of them appearing once. Sequenced material: CD4+ T cells sorted from PBMCs, taken 5 days after the yellow fever booster vaccination. The receptors shown here come from a man younger than 40 who received the YFV17D yellow fever vaccine.

This clonotype was found many times. The chain employs TRBV10-3 and TRBJ2-5, with unresolved D. Trimming took 4 bases from V and 0 from J, leaving 3 bases between them. Germline CDR1 reads ENHRY; CDR2 reads SYGVKD. The CDR3 is 12 residues long. The CDR3 sequence is CAISGDQETQYF. Here the CDR3 DNA reads TGTGCCATCAGTGGGGACCAAGAGACCCAGTACTTC.

This clonotype was found many times. This rearrangement joins TRBV29-1 to TRBJ2-5; 14 nucleotides line up with TRBD2. The CDR3 covers 14 residues. Per the germline V gene, CDR1 is SQVTM and CDR2 is ANQGSEA. Unmatched junction bases numbered 5, after V lost 7 bases and J lost 4 bases. The CDR3 loop reads CSGGLAGGGETQYF. The CDR3 DNA sequence: TGCAGCGGCGGACTAGCGGGAGGAGGAGAGACCCAGTACTTC.

On this clonotype: Just one base apart from a much larger clone, this may be a read error. The V gene is TRBV5-1, the J gene TRBJ2-1; D not resolved. The CDR3 runs 13 residues. Germline V CDR1 and CDR2: SGHRS, YFSETQ. Trimming took 2 bases from V and 5 from J, leaving 8 bases between them. In nucleotides, the CDR3 is TGCGCCAGCAGCTTTACCCCAGACAATGAGCAGTTCTTC. The encoded protein is CASSFTPDNEQFF.

This clonotype was seen more than once but under ten times. V and J are TRBV18 and TRBJ1-2, with a possible D match to TRBD1 (6 bases). CDR3 size: 14 residues. V lost 6 bases, J lost 4 bases, and 15 bases lay in between. From germline, CDR1 is KGHSH and CDR2 LQKENI. As DNA, the CDR3 is TGTGCCAGCTCGAGAGAGGGGGGTGGCTATGGCTACACCTTC. Its protein product is CASSREGGGYGYTF.

In this sample, this clonotype turned up many times. The chain has TRBV6-2 or TRBV6-3 and TRBJ1-5; the D is unclear. This CDR3 spans 13 amino acids. V lost 7 bases and J 4 bases, leaving 11 bases between the germline ends. Germline loops: CDR1 MNHEY, CDR2 SVGEGT. CDR3: CASTNARNQPQHF. The CDR3 region has the DNA TGTGCCAGCACCAATGCGAGGAATCAGCCCCAGCATTTT.

This clonotype showed up many times. The J gene is TRBJ2-7, the V gene TRBV28; unclear D gene. Trimming removed 5 bases from V and 6 bases from J, with 14 bases in between. The length of the CDR3 is 13 residues. From germline, CDR1 is MDHEN and CDR2 SYDVKM. CDR3 sequence: CASSLHSPPEQYF. For the CDR3, the DNA is TGTGCCAGCAGTCTACATAGCCCCCCCGAGCAGTACTTC.

This clonotype has ten or more counts. The J gene is TRBJ1-5, the V gene TRBV6-5; tentative D call: TRBD1 (6 bases). The CDR3 spans 14 residues. The germline CDR1 and CDR2 sequences are MNHEY and SVGAGI. V lost 4 bases and J 6 bases, leaving 13 bases between the germline ends. This CDR3 is CASSSQGRGQPQHF. CDR3 in DNA: TGTGCCAGCAGTTCACAGGGCCGGGGTCAGCCCCAGCATTTT.

This clonotype was seen at least ten times. The chain recombines TRBV20-1 with TRBJ2-7; 7 positions agree with TRBD1. CDR1 and CDR2 from the germline V gene are DFQATT and SNEGSKA (reference sequence). The J segment lost 1 base and the V segment lost 7 bases, leaving 4 bases of the junction unmatched. CDR3 length equals 12 residues. DNA of the CDR3: TGCAGTGGTCGGACAGGTTCCTACGAGCAGTACTTC. It yields the protein CSGRTGSYEQYF.

V is TRBV6-1 and J is TRBJ2-6, with 7 nucleotides matching TRBD1. The CDR3 is 19 amino acids. Germline lookup yields CDR1 MNHNS and CDR2 SASEGT. Trimming at V came to 5 bases and at J to 1 base, leaving 14 bases not matched to a gene. Written as DNA, the CDR3 is TGTGCCAGCAGTCCCCATCGGGCAGGGGGTCTATCTGGGGCCAACGTCCTGACTTTC. Amino acid sequence: CASSPHRAGGLSGANVLTF.

The table lists this clonotype with a few counts. This chain links TRBV29-1 with TRBJ2-1; tentative D call: TRBD2 (5 bases). The CDR3 is 14 amino acids. Germline V gives CDR1 SQVTM, CDR2 ANQGSEA. Trimming took 3 bases from V and 6 from J, leaving 15 bases between them. CDR3 sequence: CSVELGVGSNEQFF. DNA for the CDR3: TGCAGCGTTGAGTTGGGAGTAGGGAGCAATGAGCAGTTCTTC.

The V and J genes are TRBV5-1 and TRBJ2-3; a possible D gene is TRBD2 (6 bases). This CDR3 region has 14 residues. The germline V gene encodes CDR1 SGHRS and CDR2 YFSETQ. The ends were cut back, 6 bases at V and 8 bases at J, with 19 bases in the middle. The CDR3 sequence: CASTVNREYGTQYF. The CDR3 nucleotides read TGCGCCAGCACGGTGAACCGGGAGTACGGTACGCAGTATTTT.

At least ten counts were recorded for this clonotype. The chain employs TRBV24-1 and TRBJ2-7; the D gene is possibly TRBD2 (5 bases). The germline V gene encodes CDR1 KGHDR and CDR2 SFDVKD. V was cut by 2 bases and J by 2 bases, with 12 bases left in between. The CDR3 spans 15 residues. CDR3 DNA: TGTGCCACCAGTGATTCGGCGGGTACCCCCTACGAGCAGTACTTC. Amino acid sequence: CATSDSAGTPYEQYF.

This clonotype was counted ten times or more. The rearrangement uses TRBV7-9 and TRBJ2-6; TRBD2 agrees at 7 bases. V was clipped by 8 bases and J by 2 bases; unmatched bases: 12. CDR1 and CDR2 from the germline V gene are SEHNR and FQNEAQ (reference sequence). The CDR3 contains 17 residues. CDR3 nucleotides: TGTGCCAGCCTGCCTTTTCGGGGGGATCCTGGGGCCAACGTCCTGACTTTC. It translates to CASLPFRGDPGANVLTF.

This clonotype was found many times. The chain combines TRBV7-9 with TRBJ2-7, with a weak D call TRBD1 (6 bases). The germline CDR1 and CDR2 sequences are SEHNR and FQNEAQ (reference sequence). The CDR3 length is 13 residues. V dropped 5 bases and J dropped 13 bases, with 21 bases sitting between them. Written as DNA, the CDR3 is TGTGCCAGCAGCCTAATGACAGGTCACCCCGTTTACTTC. It translates to CASSLMTGHPVYF.

This clonotype was counted at least ten times. The rearrangement joins TRBV2 to TRBJ2-2; D is perhaps TRBD2 (6 bases). V lost 6 bases and J lost 5, with 16 bases in between. CDR1 and CDR2 (germline): SNHLY, FYNNEI. The CDR3 loop spans 15 amino acids. CDR3 loop: CASSSRTAGTGELFF. The CDR3 DNA follows: TGTGCCAGCAGCTCTCGGACGGCGGGGACCGGGGAGCTGTTTTTT.

This clonotype was seen at least ten times. This chain links TRBV29-1 with TRBJ2-3; TRBD1 aligns across 7 bases. Trimming removed 5 bases from V and 3 bases from J; junction bases left unmatched: 8. The CDR3 totals 14 residues. In germline, CDR1 is SQVTM, CDR2 ANQGSEA. The CDR3 is CSVLTRGQTDTQYF. The CDR3 nucleotides read TGCAGCGTTTTAACTAGGGGGCAAACAGATACGCAGTATTTT.

Ten or more counts support this clonotype. This rearrangement joins TRBV20-1 to TRBJ2-7; 12 nucleotides match TRBD2. With V trimmed by 6 bases and J by 2 bases, 2 bases remained unmatched. This CDR3 has 13 residues. Per the germline V gene, CDR1 is DFQATT and CDR2 is SNEGSKA (reference sequence). CDR3 in amino acids: CSARLAGAYEQYF. CDR3 sequence (DNA): TGCAGTGCGAGACTAGCGGGGGCCTACGAGCAGTACTTC.

At least ten counts were recorded for this clonotype. This rearrangement joins TRBV20-1 to TRBJ2-2, with TRBD2 as a possible D gene (6 bases). Germline CDR1 and CDR2: DFQATT and SNEGSKA (reference sequence). V lost 2 bases and J 0 bases, leaving 13 bases between the germline ends. The CDR3 is 16 amino acids. The DNA for the CDR3 is TGCAGTGCTAGAATGGCCGGGACTTCGAACACCGGGGAGCTGTTTTTT. Its protein product is CSARMAGTSNTGELFF.

This clonotype was detected a few times. V usage is TRBV20-1 and J usage is TRBJ2-7; 14 bases are shared with TRBD2. Germline V gene lookup returns CDR1 DFQATT and CDR2 SNEGSKA (reference sequence). Trimming at V came to 6 bases and at J to 6 bases, leaving 7 bases not matched to a gene. CDR3 length equals 14 residues. The CDR3 nucleotides read TGCAGTGCACATTCCGGGACTAGCGGGAGCGAGCAGTACTTC. Protein sequence: CSAHSGTSGSEQYF.

This clonotype was seen a few times. The V gene is TRBV29-1, the J gene TRBJ2-4, with TRBD1 matching 11 bases. CDR1 SQVTM and CDR2 ANQGSEA come from the germline V gene. The CDR3 extends over 13 amino acids. V dropped 4 bases and J dropped 8; count of bases not matched to a gene: 4. CDR3 sequence (DNA): TGCAGCGTTGGGGGGACAGGGGGGGACATTCAGTACTTC. Its translation is CSVGGTGGDIQYF.

Note on this clonotype: A single base separates this from a much larger clone, so it may be a read error. The rearrangement joins TRBV7-2 to TRBJ2-3, with 8 bases fitting TRBD2. Per the germline V gene, CDR1 is SGHTA and CDR2 is FQGNSA. There are 17 residues in the CDR3. The V and J ends lost 0 bases and 4 bases, in that order; junction bases with no gene match: 9. CDR3 in DNA: TGTGCCAGCAGCTTAGCACTAGCGGAAGAAATGGCAGATACGCAGTATTTT. This gives the protein CASSLALAEEMADTQYF.

Many counts were recorded for this clonotype. The V gene is TRBV12-3 or TRBV12-4, the J gene TRBJ2-4; D is undetermined. There are 13 residues in the CDR3. V was cut by 9 bases and J by 0 bases, with 9 bases left in between. The CDR3 nucleotides are TGTGCCAGTATGGGTTTAGCCAAAAACATTCAGTACTTC. It codes for CASMGLAKNIQYF.

This clonotype showed up many times. This sequence joins TRBV7-6 and TRBJ2-1; TRBD1 aligns across 7 bases. With 6 bases clipped from V and 0 bases from J, the junction kept 8 bases outside the gene matches. The length of the CDR3 is 16 residues. Germline V lookup: CDR1 SGHVS, CDR2 FNYEAQ. Here the CDR3 DNA reads TGTGCCAGCAGTGCATCAGGGGGAAGCTCCTACAATGAGCAGTTCTTC. It encodes CASSASGGSSYNEQFF.

This clonotype was picked up many times. V is TRBV7-3 and J is TRBJ2-1, with TRBD1 as a possible D gene (6 bases). The CDR3 consists of 15 residues. Trimming left V 4 bases short and J 1 base short, with 11 bases between. CDR1 and CDR2 from the germline V gene are SGHTA and FQGTGA. In DNA form, the CDR3 reads TGTGCCAGCAGCTCTACAGGGCAATCCTACAATGAGCAGTTCTTC. Its protein is CASSSTGQSYNEQFF.

The CDR3 DNA is TGCAGTGCTAGAGAATCACCCCACTCAGGGACCCAGTACTTC. It translates to CSARESPHSGTQYF. The genes are TRBV20-1 and TRBJ2-5; D ambiguous. V lost 0 bases, J lost 7 bases, and 15 bases lay in between. Germline CDR1 reads DFQATT; CDR2 reads SNEGSKA (reference sequence). The length of the CDR3 is 14 residues.

This clonotype appeared many times. This chain uses TRBV20-1 with TRBJ2-1, with 8 bases aligning to TRBD1. V gave up 3 bases and J gave up 3 bases; unmatched junction bases: 1. The CDR3 has 13 amino acids. Per germline, CDR1 DFQATT and CDR2 SNEGSKA (reference sequence). The CDR3 DNA follows: TGCAGTGCTAGGGACAGGGTCTACAATGAGCAGTTCTTC. As protein: CSARDRVYNEQFF.

This clonotype was detected many times. The CDR3, as DNA: TGTGCCAGCAGCCAAGGGACAAGTAACACTGAAGCTTTCTTT. It is translated as CASSQGTSNTEAFF. The rearrangement uses TRBV14 and TRBJ1-1; maybe TRBD1 (5 bases). This CDR3 is 14 amino acids long. V dropped 1 base and J dropped 2 bases, with 8 bases sitting between them. From germline, CDR1 is SGHDN and CDR2 FVKESK. Together with reference TRBV14 and TRBJ1-1, the CDR3 gives the full variable domain: EAGVTQFPSHSVIEKGQTVTLRCDPISGHDNLYWYRRVMGKEIKFLLHFVKESKQDESGMPNNRFLAERTGGTYSTLKVQPAELEDSGVYFCASSQGTSNTEAFFGQGTRLTVV.

The table lists this clonotype with many counts. This rearrangement joins TRBV13 to TRBJ2-7; a possible D gene is TRBD2 (6 bases). Trimming left V 5 bases short and J 5 bases short, with 16 bases between. Germline loops: CDR1 PRHDT, CDR2 FYEKMQ (reference sequence). The CDR3 totals 14 residues. The CDR3 reads CASSLRRELNEQYF. The DNA of the CDR3 is TGTGCCAGCAGCCTCCGGCGGGAACTTAACGAGCAGTACTTC.

This clonotype was recorded many times. The chain joins TRBV12-3 or TRBV12-4 to TRBJ2-5; D not certain. V lost 2 bases, J lost 8 bases, and 6 bases lay in between. CDR3 length: 11 residues. Here the CDR3 reads CASSLKGTQYF. The CDR3 DNA reads as TGTGCCAGCAGTTTAAAGGGAACCCAGTACTTC.

This clonotype occurred many times. The J gene is TRBJ2-7, the V gene TRBV7-2; D is undetermined. CDR1 SGHTA and CDR2 FQGNSA come from the germline V gene. CDR3 size: 14 residues. V lost 5 bases, J lost 2 bases, and 13 bases lay in between. CDR3 in amino acids: CASSPQVSTYEQYF. The CDR3, as DNA: TGTGCCAGCAGCCCCCAGGTATCAACCTACGAGCAGTACTTC.